Presented here are 21 T cell receptor beta chains from one specimen sequenced in a study of blood T cell repertoires in COVID-19. The method was immunoSEQ multiplex PCR; TCRdb's version includes in-frame clones alone and lacks a portion of them. The sample has 300,000 to 350,000 clones; about 90% are singletons. Sequencing was done on a sample of peripheral blood. The receptor source for this set is a young man with active or convalescent COVID-19.

V gene TRBV5-1 combines with J gene TRBJ1-1; D not resolved. The CDR3 loop spans 14 amino acids. CDR1 and CDR2 from the germline V gene are SGHRS and YFSETQ. The V end was cut by 0 bases, the J end by 0 bases, with 6 bases between. CDR3 in DNA: TGCGCCAGCAGCTTGGACGGTTTGAACACTGAAGCTTTCTTT. Translation: CASSLDGLNTEAFF.

The gene calls are TRBV19 and TRBJ1-5; D remains ambiguous. Germline V gene lookup returns CDR1 LNHDA and CDR2 SQIVND (reference sequence). CDR3 length: 15 amino acids. V lost 3 bases, J lost 0 bases, and 9 bases lay in between. DNA for the CDR3: TGTGCCAGTAGTATGTTTTCGGGTAGCAATCAGCCCCAGCATTTT. Translated: CASSMFSGSNQPQHF.

The V call is TRBV6-5, the J call TRBJ1-6; no clear D. The CDR3 spans 16 residues. Deletions cut 2 bases from V and 9 bases from J, with 17 bases between. The germline V gene encodes CDR1 MNHEY and CDR2 SVGAGI. The CDR3 region is CASSYSGVEYGSPLHF. The CDR3 DNA reads TGTGCCAGCAGTTACAGCGGGGTTGAGTACGGTTCACCCCTCCACTTT.

CDR3 region: CASSPRGQAKGSPLHF. DNA of the CDR3: TGTGCCAGCAGCCCTAGGGGGCAGGCTAAGGGTTCACCCCTCCACTTT. The chain recombines TRBV7-6 with TRBJ1-6, with 7 bases that match TRBD1. The CDR3 is made up of 16 amino acids. Germline CDR1 and CDR2: SGHVS and FNYEAQ. V was clipped by 5 bases and J by 9 bases; unmatched bases: 13.

This clone was detected once. The V call is TRBV5-1, the J call TRBJ2-1, with 8 nucleotides matching TRBD2. V shed 2 bases and J 4 bases; nucleotides not matched to a gene: 5. CDR1 SGHRS and CDR2 YFSETQ come from the germline V gene. CDR3 length: 15 residues. CDR3 loop: CASSFVQREYNEQFF. Written as DNA, the CDR3 is TGCGCCAGCAGCTTCGTCCAGCGGGAGTACAATGAGCAGTTCTTC.

This rearrangement joins TRBV20-1 to TRBJ1-6; 10 bases align to TRBD1. Germline assignment: CDR1 DFQATT and CDR2 SNEGSKA (reference sequence). Losses at the gene ends were 3 bases for V and 9 bases for J; bases not matched to a gene: 2. The CDR3 runs 13 residues. The DNA for the CDR3 is TGCAGTGCTAGTGGGACAGGGGTTTCACCCCTCCACTTT. Protein: CSASGTGVSPLHF.

V is TRBV27 and J is TRBJ1-4, with D possibly being TRBD1 (6 bases). The V gene lost 5 bases and the J gene lost 8 bases, with 18 bases spanning the gap. Germline values: CDR1 MNHEY, CDR2 SMNVEV (reference sequence). The CDR3 consists of 15 residues. The CDR3 here is CASSGSDTGLEKLFF. In nucleotides, the CDR3 is TGTGCCAGCAGTGGATCGGACACAGGGCTCGAAAAACTGTTTTTT.

CDR3 in DNA: TGTGCCAGTAGTATCCGACAGGCCACGAACACTGAAGCTTTCTTT. Its translation is CASSIRQATNTEAFF. V and J are TRBV19 and TRBJ1-1; the D gene is possibly TRBD1 (6 bases). The length of the CDR3 is 15 residues. Germline V gene data show CDR1 as LNHDA and CDR2 as SQIVND (reference sequence). Trimming cost V 3 bases and J 1 base, with 12 bases left between them.

The chain links TRBV4-1 to TRBJ2-1, with unresolved D. CDR1 and CDR2 from the germline V gene are MGHRA and YSYEKL. This CDR3 comprises 15 residues. V shed 0 bases and J shed 0 bases, with 6 bases lying between them. In DNA form, the CDR3 reads TGCGCCAGCAGCCAAGAGGCGGCCTCCTACAATGAGCAGTTCTTC. Its translation is CASSQEAASYNEQFF.

The chain combines TRBV9 with TRBJ2-3, with 11 bases aligning to TRBD2. Germline loops: CDR1 SGDLS, CDR2 YYNGEE. With V trimmed by 4 bases and J by 2 bases, 12 bases remained unmatched. This CDR3 region has 18 residues. This CDR3 is CASSSPGLADYFTDTQYF. The CDR3 region has the DNA TGTGCCAGCAGCTCGCCGGGACTAGCGGACTATTTCACAGATACGCAGTATTTT.

This clone occurred once. This chain connects TRBV7-3 to TRBJ2-3; D unresolved. Germline V gene data show CDR1 as SGHTA and CDR2 as FQGTGA. This CDR3 is 14 amino acids long. V was trimmed by 5 bases and J by 6 bases, leaving 15 bases between them. The DNA of the CDR3 is TGTGCCAGCAGCCCCTTTCAATGGGCGGATACGCAGTATTTT. Encoded protein: CASSPFQWADTQYF.

This clone was recorded at least ten times. CDR3 amino acids: CASSQDLEKHSPLHF. CDR3 DNA: TGCGCCAGCAGCCAAGATTTGGAGAAACATTCACCCCTCCACTTT. The chain couples TRBV4-3 to TRBJ1-6; D ambiguous. Germline V lookup: CDR1 LGHNA, CDR2 YSLEER. Deletions cut 0 bases from V and 8 bases from J, with 11 bases between. The CDR3 contains 15 residues.

This clone was detected only once. This sequence joins TRBV5-8 and TRBJ1-1; the D is unclear. Trimming removed 2 bases at V and 1 base at J, with 6 bases between. The CDR3 runs 13 residues. Germline V lookup: CDR1 SGHTS, CDR2 YDEGEE. The CDR3 loop is CASSFAGNTEAFF. The CDR3 region has the DNA TGTGCCAGCAGCTTCGCCGGGAACACTGAAGCTTTCTTT. The whole variable domain, remainder taken from reference TRBV5-8 and TRBJ1-1, is EAGVTQSPTHLIKTRGQQATLRCSPISGHTSVYWYQQALGLGLQFLLWYDEGEERNRGNFPPRFSGRQFPNYSSELNVNALELEDSALYLCASSFAGNTEAFFGQGTRLTVV.

The chain joins TRBV7-2 to TRBJ1-6; no firm D call. There are 13 residues in the CDR3. CDR1 and CDR2 (germline): SGHTA, FQGNSA. The V gene lost 4 bases and the J gene lost 5 bases, with 6 bases spanning the gap. CDR3 sequence: CASSYMDNSPLHF. Here the CDR3 DNA reads TGTGCCAGCAGCTACATGGATAATTCACCCCTCCACTTT.

This clone was counted between two and nine times. The gene calls are TRBV7-8 and TRBJ1-5; 10 bases agree with TRBD1. This CDR3 is 15 amino acids long. Trimming took 5 bases from V and 4 from J; bases not matched to a gene: 5. CDR1 and CDR2 from the germline V gene are SGHVS and FQNEAQ. Here the CDR3 reads CASSPGTGVNQPQHF. The DNA for the CDR3 is TGTGCCAGCAGCCCCGGGACAGGGGTTAATCAGCCCCAGCATTTT.

V and J are TRBV27 and TRBJ1-6; 12 bases match TRBD1. V gave up 4 bases and J gave up 2 bases; unmatched junction bases: 6. This CDR3 contains 18 residues. Per germline, CDR1 MNHEY and CDR2 SMNVEV (reference sequence). The CDR3 loop reads CASSSPGTGGTYNSPLHF. In nucleotides, the CDR3 is TGTGCCAGCAGTTCCCCCGGGACAGGGGGCACCTATAATTCACCCCTCCACTTT.

This chain links TRBV5-1 with TRBJ2-3; D perhaps matches TRBD1 (6 bases). With 5 bases removed from V and 1 base from J, the gap between germline ends came to 14 bases. The CDR3 extends over 15 amino acids. CDR1 and CDR2 from the germline V gene are SGHRS and YFSETQ. The CDR3 spells CASRTGSYGTDTQYF. The CDR3 DNA reads TGCGCCAGCAGAACAGGGTCTTACGGCACAGATACGCAGTATTTT.

The V call is TRBV11-2, the J call TRBJ2-2; 7 bases fit TRBD1. Germline V gene data show CDR1 as SGHAT and CDR2 as FQNNGV. J lost 4 bases, V lost 2 bases, and 10 bases had no gene match. This CDR3 has 17 amino acids. This CDR3 is CASSLPQGDYSTGELFF. The CDR3 nucleotides read TGTGCCAGCAGCTTACCCCAGGGGGATTACAGCACCGGGGAGCTGTTTTTT.

The rearrangement uses TRBV21-1 and TRBJ2-1; no check of the table's D call, TRBD1, against the DNA was made. TRBV21-1 is recorded as a pseudogene. The CDR3 consists of 17 residues. The CDR3 spells CASSKAPTGGSYNEQFF. As DNA, the CDR3 is TGTGCCAGCAGCAAAGCGCCGACAGGGGGTTCCTACAATGAGCAGTTCTTC.

V usage is TRBV11-2 and J usage is TRBJ2-7, with a tentative D call TRBD2 (5 bases). The germline gives CDR1 SGHAT, CDR2 FQNNGV. The ends were cut back, 6 bases at V and 5 bases at J, with 17 bases in the middle. The CDR3 sequence is 14 residues long. Here the CDR3 reads CASRWRLSLHEQYF. CDR3 DNA sequence: TGTGCCAGCAGGTGGAGGCTTAGTCTCCACGAGCAGTACTTC.

This clone was found a few times. The J gene is TRBJ2-7, the V gene TRBV10-3, with a possible D match to TRBD1 (5 bases). CDR1 ENHRY and CDR2 SYGVKD come from the germline V gene. Trimming took off 0 bases at V and 1 base at J, with 7 bases between the two ends. This CDR3 region has 14 residues. The CDR3 DNA follows: TGTGCCATCAGTGAGTCTGACAGTTCCTACGAGCAGTACTTC. It encodes CAISESDSSYEQYF.